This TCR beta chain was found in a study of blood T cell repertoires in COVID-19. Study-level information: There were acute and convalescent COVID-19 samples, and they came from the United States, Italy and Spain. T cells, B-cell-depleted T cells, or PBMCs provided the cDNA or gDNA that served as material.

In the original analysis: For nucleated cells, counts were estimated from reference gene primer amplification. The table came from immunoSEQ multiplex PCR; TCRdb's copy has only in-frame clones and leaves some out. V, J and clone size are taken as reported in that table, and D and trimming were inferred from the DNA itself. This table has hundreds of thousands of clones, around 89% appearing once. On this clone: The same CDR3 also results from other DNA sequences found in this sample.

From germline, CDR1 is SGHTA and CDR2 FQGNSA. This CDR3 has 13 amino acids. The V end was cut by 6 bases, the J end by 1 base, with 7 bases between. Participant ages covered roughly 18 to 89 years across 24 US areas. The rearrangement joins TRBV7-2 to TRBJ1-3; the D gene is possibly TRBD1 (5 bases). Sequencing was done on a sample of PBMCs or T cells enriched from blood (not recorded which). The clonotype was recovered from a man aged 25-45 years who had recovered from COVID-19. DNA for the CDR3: TGTGCCAGCAGGCCAGGGTCTGGAAACACCATATATTTT. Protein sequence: CASRPGSGNTIYF.